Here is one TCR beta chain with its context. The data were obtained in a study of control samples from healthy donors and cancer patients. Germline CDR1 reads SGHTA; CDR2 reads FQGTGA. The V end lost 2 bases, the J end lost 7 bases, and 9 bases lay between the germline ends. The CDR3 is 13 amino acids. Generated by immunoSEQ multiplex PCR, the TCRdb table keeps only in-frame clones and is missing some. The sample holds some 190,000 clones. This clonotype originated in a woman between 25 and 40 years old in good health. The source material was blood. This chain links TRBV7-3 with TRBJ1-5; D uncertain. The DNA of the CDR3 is TGTGCCAGCAGCTTAGGGGTGGGACAGCCCCAGCATTTT. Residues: CASSLGVGQPQHF.